This paragraph covers one TCR beta chain sequence. The TCR beta repertoire was assessed by survey-level immunoSEQ sequencing. Profiling relied on immunoSEQ multiplex PCR, and the TCRdb table lists in-frame clones only, not all of them. The sample lists 45,000 to 55,000 clones; more than 85% were seen once. Germline-derived CDR1 and CDR2 are MDHEN and SYDVKM. The CDR3 has 15 residues. The ends lost 4 bases at V and 9 bases at J; junction bases unmatched: 6. The sample comprised PBMCs. The chain uses TRBV28 and TRBJ2-1; 13 bases align to TRBD2. This TCR derives from a man in his forties with rheumatoid arthritis. In DNA, the CDR3 is TGTGCCAGCAGTTCGGGACTAGCGGGAATATTTGAGCAGTTCTTC. As protein: CASSSGLAGIFEQFF.